This entry lists 20 T cell receptor beta chains sequenced from one sample in a study of regulatory T cells in long-lasting Graves disease. The sample's time point: newly diagnosed GD, antithyroid drugs for less than 3 months. TCR sequences were obtained from RNA taken from PBMCs. Arm-PCR of CDR3 regions and iRepertoire HTBI primers were used to build TCR beta libraries. From the multiplex PCR reads, TCRdb called clonotypes with MiXCR, one entry per CDR3 protein. The sample contains hundreds of thousands of distinct CDR3 sequences, 15% to 20% of which appear only once. This same sample was also part of a study on T cells in Graves' hyperthyroidism and ophthalmopathy.

Here the sequenced sample was peripheral blood mononuclear cells (PBMCs), taken at new diagnosis, from a patient treated with antithyroid drugs. The receptors come from a woman aged 35 to 59 with Graves disease.

This sequence joins TRBV24-1 and TRBJ2-2; TRBD2 agrees at 12 bases. CDR1 KGHDR and CDR2 SFDVKD come from the germline V gene. Germline trimming cut 4 bases from V and 14 bases from J; bases unmatched to any gene: 10. This CDR3 has 15 residues. The CDR3 loop reads CATSDSRGLAGFLFF. The CDR3 DNA follows: TGTGCCACCAGTGACTCAAGAGGACTAGCGGGGTTCCTGTTTTTT.

This chain connects TRBV6-1 to TRBJ1-5; the D gene is possibly TRBD1 (5 bases). Per germline, CDR1 MNHNS and CDR2 SASEGT. The CDR3 spans 14 residues. Trimming pared 7 bases from V and 6 bases from J, leaving 16 bases between. CDR3 protein: CASKGLAEAQPQHF. For the CDR3, the DNA is TGTGCCAGCAAGGGGTTGGCAGAAGCTCAGCCCCAGCATTTT.

Only a few counts were recorded for this clonotype. V and J are TRBV19 and TRBJ1-1; no definite D call. With 5 bases removed from V and 4 bases from J, the gap between germline ends came to 14 bases. CDR3 length: 14 amino acids. The germline CDR1 and CDR2 sequences are LNHDA and SQIVND (reference sequence). DNA of the CDR3: TGTGCCAGTAGTGGCCGGGAGCTCATCACTGAAGCTTTCTTT. It translates to CASSGRELITEAFF.

Note on this clonotype: A read error may be the cause here, since a much bigger clone is one base away. The chain employs TRBV6-1 and TRBJ2-7; D is ambiguous. The ends were cut back, 8 bases at V and 3 bases at J, with 14 bases in the middle. Germline-derived CDR1 and CDR2 are MNHNS and SASEGT. CDR3 length equals 13 residues. DNA for the CDR3: TGTGCCAGCCGACGGGTCAGGTACTACGAGCAGTACTTC. It is translated as CASRRVRYYEQYF.

This clonotype was seen ten or more times. CDR3 nucleotide sequence: TGCAGTGCTAGAAGGCCCTCATTAGGGAGCTACGAGCAGTACTTC. Translated: CSARRPSLGSYEQYF. This rearrangement joins TRBV20-1 to TRBJ2-7, with a possible D match to TRBD2 (5 bases). The CDR3 has 15 residues. V gave up 2 bases and J gave up 3 bases, with 17 bases separating them. CDR1 is DFQATT, CDR2 SNEGSKA, per germline (reference sequence).

A word on this clonotype: A single base separates this from a much larger clone, so it may be a read error. The chain carries TRBV20-1 and TRBJ2-1; D could derive from TRBD1 or TRBD2 (7 bases each). Germline CDR1 is DFQATT and CDR2 is SNEGSKA (reference sequence). The CDR3 has 12 amino acids. V lost 4 bases, J lost 10 bases, and 14 bases lay in between. The CDR3 protein is CSATRGGNEQFF. The CDR3 nucleotides are TGCAGTGCTACCAGGGGGGGCAACGAGCAGTTCTTC.

The V gene is TRBV7-9, the J gene TRBJ1-1; perhaps TRBD1 as D (5 bases). Germline CDR1 reads SEHNR; CDR2 reads FQNEAQ (reference sequence). V lost 1 base, J lost 4 bases, and 10 bases lay in between. The CDR3 extends over 14 amino acids. CDR3 nucleotide sequence: TGTGCCAGCAGCTTAGGGGGGGTAACCACTGAAGCTTTCTTT. It encodes CASSLGGVTTEAFF.

This clonotype came up a few times. The chain links TRBV5-1 to TRBJ1-1, with 8 bases identical to TRBD1. Trimming removed 5 bases from V and 11 bases from J; junction bases left unmatched: 8. Germline V gene data show CDR1 as SGHRS and CDR2 as YFSETQ. This CDR3 comprises 12 residues. The CDR3 here is CASRWTGREAFF. CDR3 bases: TGCGCCAGCAGGTGGACAGGGAGGGAGGCTTTCTTT.

Ten or more counts support this clonotype. The chain links TRBV2 to TRBJ2-7, with D unresolved. The V end lost 4 bases, the J end lost 3 bases, and 10 bases lay between the germline ends. CDR3 length: 13 residues. Germline loops: CDR1 SNHLY, CDR2 FYNNEI. The CDR3 is CASSVTAFYEQYF. The CDR3 bases are TGTGCCAGCAGTGTCACAGCTTTCTACGAGCAGTACTTC.

This clonotype was found many times. The chain carries TRBV28 and TRBJ1-5; D is perhaps TRBD1 (6 bases). Germline CDR1 reads MDHEN; CDR2 reads SYDVKM. The V end was cut by 5 bases, the J end by 6 bases, with 14 bases between. This CDR3 has 14 amino acids. CDR3: CASSPYREGQPQHF. CDR3 nucleotides: TGTGCCAGCAGTCCCTACAGGGAGGGTCAGCCCCAGCATTTT.

This clonotype was recorded at least ten times. The chain joins TRBV28 to TRBJ1-2; D remains ambiguous. The CDR3 is made up of 15 amino acids. Trimming cost V 4 bases and J 5 bases, with 17 bases left between them. The germline V gene has CDR1 MDHEN and CDR2 SYDVKM. CDR3 protein: CASSSPDPGPYGYTF. The CDR3, as DNA: TGTGCCAGCAGTTCCCCAGATCCAGGACCTTATGGCTACACCTTC.

This clonotype was picked up many times. The gene calls are TRBV10-3 and TRBJ1-1; 7 bases fit TRBD1. The germline V gene has CDR1 ENHRY and CDR2 SYGVKD. The CDR3 runs 13 residues. Germline trimming cut 4 bases from V and 2 bases from J; bases unmatched to any gene: 1. In DNA, the CDR3 is TGTGCCATCAGTGGGACAGGAAACACTGAAGCTTTCTTT. It translates to CAISGTGNTEAFF.

The chain couples TRBV3-1 to TRBJ2-1, with 9 bases lining up with TRBD2. The CDR3 runs to 15 residues. V lost 0 bases and J lost 7; bases outside the gene matches: 4. The V gene's germline CDR1 is LGHDT and CDR2 YNNKEL (reference sequence). The CDR3 DNA reads as TGTGCCAGCAGCCAAGAGGGACTAGCAGCGAATGAGCAGTTCTTC. Its protein is CASSQEGLAANEQFF.

This clonotype was recorded a few times. The rearrangement joins TRBV7-9 to TRBJ2-7; D is ambiguous. Germline V gives CDR1 SEHNR, CDR2 FQNEAQ (reference sequence). This CDR3 spans 20 amino acids. Trimming took off 5 bases at V and 5 bases at J, with 34 bases between the two ends. In DNA form, the CDR3 reads TGTGCCAGCAGCCCACACCCGGCCCCTAGTTATCCGCTGGTGTACGACGAGCAGTACTTC. This codes for CASSPHPAPSYPLVYDEQYF. The full variable domain, its missing parts supplied by reference TRBV7-9 and TRBJ2-7, is DTGVSQNPRHKITKRGQNVTFRCDPISEHNRLYWYRQTLGQGPEFLTYFQNEAQLEKSRLLSDRFSAERPKGSFSTLEIQRTEQGDSAMYLCASSPHPAPSYPLVYDEQYFGPGTRLTVT.

There are many counts of this clonotype. V usage is TRBV12-3 or TRBV12-4 and J usage is TRBJ2-1; 7 positions agree with TRBD1. The CDR3 covers 18 residues. Unmatched junction bases numbered 13, after V lost 5 bases and J lost 0 bases. CDR3 DNA: TGTGCCAGCAGTGCAGAATATTCACAGGGGAGCTCCTACAATGAGCAGTTCTTC. Protein product: CASSAEYSQGSSYNEQFF.

In its sample, this clonotype was seen many times. This rearrangement joins TRBV5-1 to TRBJ1-1; 10 bases align to TRBD1. V lost 3 bases and J lost 10; bases outside the gene matches: 6. The CDR3 sequence is 13 residues long. Germline V gene lookup returns CDR1 SGHRS and CDR2 YFSETQ. The CDR3 loop reads CASSYGQGVAAFF. The CDR3 nucleotides read TGCGCCAGCAGCTACGGACAGGGGGTAGCAGCTTTCTTT.

This clonotype has a handful of counts. The junction and the germline gene differ at one end; a read error may be behind it. The chain couples TRBV3-1 to TRBJ1-1; 7 bases map to TRBD1. The CDR3 has 13 residues. The V gene's germline CDR1 is LGHDT and CDR2 YNNKEL (reference sequence). The CDR3 loop reads CASSQGTGTEALF. The CDR3 DNA reads as TGTGCCAGCAGCCAAGGGACAGGAACTGAAGCTCTCTTT.

In its sample, this clonotype was seen a few times. An end of the junction does not agree with germline; a read error may underlie this. The J gene is TRBJ1-1, the V gene TRBV3-1, with a possible D match to TRBD1 (6 bases). Germline lookup yields CDR1 LGHDT and CDR2 YNNKEL (reference sequence). This CDR3 is 14 amino acids long. The CDR3 is CAGSQGTTNTEAFF. Written as DNA, the CDR3 is TGTGCCGGCAGCCAAGGGACAACGAACACTGAAGCTTTCTTT.

In this sample, this clonotype turned up many times. The gene calls are TRBV2 and TRBJ1-1; 7 nucleotides match TRBD1. Per the germline V gene, CDR1 is SNHLY and CDR2 is FYNNEI. There are 12 residues in the CDR3. J gave up 5 bases and V 8 bases, and 5 bases lay outside the gene matches. The chain's CDR3 is CASFRTGTEAFF. The DNA for the CDR3 is TGTGCCAGCTTTCGGACAGGAACTGAAGCTTTCTTT. The full variable domain, rest sourced from reference TRBV2 and TRBJ1-1, is EPEVTQTPSHQVTQMGQEVILRCVPISNHLYFYWYRQILGQKVEFLVSFYNNEISEKSEIFDDQFSVERPDGSNFTLKIRSTKLEDSAMYFCASFRTGTEAFFGQGTRLTVV.

This clonotype was recorded only once. The chain combines TRBV6-2 or TRBV6-3 with TRBJ2-2; D is undetermined. The CDR3 loop spans 17 amino acids. The germline V gene encodes CDR1 MNHEY and CDR2 SVGEGT. The V end was cut by 4 bases, the J end by 13 bases, with 28 bases between. CDR3 coding DNA: TGTGCCAGCAGTTTCCCCCTGGCTGGCGAAACTACGGCACGGCTGTTTTTT. Amino acid sequence: CASSFPLAGETTARLFF.